Listed here are 10 T cell receptor beta chains from one sample, sequenced in a study of cytomegalovirus exposure and HLA in healthy donors. Primers for the PCR totalled 60 Vbeta and 13 Jbeta. Assay: immunoSEQ multiplex PCR; the TCRdb copy retains only in-frame clones and omits some. The sample has roughly 100,000 clones; 65% to 85% are singletons. Sequenced sample: PBMCs. Every receptor here comes from a man aged 45-65 years in good health and CMV-seropositive.

This clone was picked up a small number of times. This chain joins TRBV4-1 and TRBJ2-2; D perhaps matches TRBD1 (5 bases). The CDR3 runs 15 residues. Germline CDR1 MGHRA, CDR2 YSYEKL. Trimming cost V 0 bases and J 8 bases, with 13 bases left between them. The CDR3 DNA follows: TGCGCCAGCAGCCAAGAAGGACATCCCGGAGGGGAGCTGTTTTTT. This gives the protein CASSQEGHPGGELFF.

In its sample, this clone was seen once. The chain carries TRBV19 and TRBJ1-2, with TRBD1 identical over 7 bases. Germline CDR1 LNHDA, CDR2 SQIVND (reference sequence). V dropped 1 base and J dropped 3; count of bases not matched to a gene: 5. The CDR3 contains 15 residues. For the CDR3, the DNA is TGTGCCAGTAGTATAGGCCGGGACAGATACTATGGCTACACCTTC. This encodes CASSIGRDRYYGYTF.

The rearrangement joins TRBV27 to TRBJ2-2; TRBD2 might be the D (6 bases). V was trimmed by 3 bases and J by 6 bases, leaving 11 bases between them. The germline gives CDR1 MNHEY, CDR2 SMNVEV (reference sequence). This CDR3 contains 14 residues. CDR3 in DNA: TGTGCCAGCAGTTTCCTACGGGGGTCCGGGGAGCTGTTTTTT. It codes for CASSFLRGSGELFF.

CDR3 coding DNA: TGTGCCAGCAGCAAGGGGCCGATCCCCGGGGAGCTGTTTTTT. Translation gives CASSKGPIPGELFF. This sequence joins TRBV9 and TRBJ2-2; possible D gene TRBD1, 5 bases. Trimming removed 4 bases from V and 6 bases from J, with 13 bases in between. CDR1 SGDLS and CDR2 YYNGEE come from the germline V gene. This CDR3 spans 14 amino acids.

This clone was seen just once. V gene TRBV6-6 combines with J gene TRBJ2-4; weak D call: TRBD1 (6 bases). V lost 7 bases and J lost 6, with 16 bases in between. The V gene's germline CDR1 is MNHNY and CDR2 SVGAGI (reference sequence). The CDR3 is 14 residues long. CDR3 sequence (DNA): TGTGCCAGCACCTCAGGGGTTGACGGAAACATTCAGTACTTC. Protein sequence: CASTSGVDGNIQYF.

This clone appeared a single time. This chain joins TRBV14 and TRBJ1-5, with D possibly matching TRBD1 (5 bases). Germline values: CDR1 SGHDN, CDR2 FVKESK. This CDR3 spans 15 amino acids. V lost 0 bases to trimming and J lost 5 bases, with 11 bases between them. The CDR3 spells CASSQEDKSYQPQHF. CDR3 DNA: TGTGCCAGCAGCCAAGAGGACAAATCCTATCAGCCCCAGCATTTT.

The V call is TRBV11-3, the J call TRBJ2-1; 11 nucleotides agree with TRBD2. This CDR3 has 14 amino acids. With V trimmed by 5 bases and J by 13 bases, 10 bases remained unmatched. The germline gives CDR1 SGHNT, CDR2 YENEEA. The CDR3: CASSEDTSGGGQFF. The CDR3 DNA reads as TGTGCCAGCAGCGAGGACACTAGCGGGGGAGGTCAGTTCTTC.

CDR3 DNA sequence: TGCAGCGTTGTACGCGGGCCAGACCCCTCCTACAATGAGCAGTTCTTC. It translates to CSVVRGPDPSYNEQFF. The chain uses TRBV29-1 and TRBJ2-1, with a possible D match to TRBD2 (5 bases). With 4 bases removed from V and 0 bases from J, the gap between germline ends came to 16 bases. Germline-derived CDR1 and CDR2 are SQVTM and ANQGSEA. The CDR3 loop spans 16 amino acids.

This clone appeared a few times. The genes are TRBV27 and TRBJ2-7; D not certain. Trimming took off 2 bases at V and 6 bases at J, with 8 bases between the two ends. CDR1 and CDR2 from the germline V gene are MNHEY and SMNVEV (reference sequence). This CDR3 is 12 amino acids long. Here the CDR3 reads CASSLVRGEQYF. The CDR3 region has the DNA TGTGCCAGCAGTTTAGTCCGCGGCGAGCAGTACTTC.

The chain joins TRBV19 to TRBJ2-1, with 8 positions matching TRBD2. CDR3 size: 18 residues. Germline V CDR1 and CDR2: LNHDA, SQIVND (reference sequence). V was clipped by 5 bases and J by 5 bases; unmatched bases: 17. The CDR3 reads CASSYRAPGLGGNNEQFF. In DNA form, the CDR3 reads TGTGCCAGTAGTTACCGAGCCCCGGGACTAGGAGGAAACAATGAGCAGTTCTTC. Based on the CDR3 plus reference TRBV19 and TRBJ2-1, the full variable domain is DGGITQSPKYLFRKEGQNVTLSCEQNLNHDAMYWYRQDPGQGLRLIYYSQIVNDFQKGDIAEGYSVSREKKESFPLTVTSAQKNPTAFYLCASSYRAPGLGGNNEQFFGPGTRLTVL.